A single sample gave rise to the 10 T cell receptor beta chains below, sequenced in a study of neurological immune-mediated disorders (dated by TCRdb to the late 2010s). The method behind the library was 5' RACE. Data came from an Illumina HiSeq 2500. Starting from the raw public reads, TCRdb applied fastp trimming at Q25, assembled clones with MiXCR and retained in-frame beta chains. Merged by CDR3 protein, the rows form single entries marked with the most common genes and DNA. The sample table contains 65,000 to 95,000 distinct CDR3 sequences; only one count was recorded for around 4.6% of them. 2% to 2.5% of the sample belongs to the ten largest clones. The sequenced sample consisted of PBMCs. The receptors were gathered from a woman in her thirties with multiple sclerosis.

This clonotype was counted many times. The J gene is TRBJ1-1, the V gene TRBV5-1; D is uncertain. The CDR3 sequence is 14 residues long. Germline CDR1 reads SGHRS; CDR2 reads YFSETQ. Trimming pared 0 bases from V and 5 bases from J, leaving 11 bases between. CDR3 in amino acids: CASSLAGEWTEAFF. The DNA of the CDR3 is TGCGCCAGCAGCTTGGCCGGGGAATGGACTGAAGCTTTCTTT.

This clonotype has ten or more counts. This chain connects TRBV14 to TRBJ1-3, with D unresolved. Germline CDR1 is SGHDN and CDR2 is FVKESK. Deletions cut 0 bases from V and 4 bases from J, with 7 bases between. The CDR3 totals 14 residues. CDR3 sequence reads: CASSQEVGGNTIYF. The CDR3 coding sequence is TGTGCCAGCAGCCAAGAGGTCGGAGGAAACACCATATATTTT.

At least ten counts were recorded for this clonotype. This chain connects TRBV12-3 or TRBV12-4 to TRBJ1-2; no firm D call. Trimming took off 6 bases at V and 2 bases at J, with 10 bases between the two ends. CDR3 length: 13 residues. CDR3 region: CASRPVGNYGYTF. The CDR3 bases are TGTGCCAGCAGACCCGTGGGGAACTATGGCTACACCTTC.

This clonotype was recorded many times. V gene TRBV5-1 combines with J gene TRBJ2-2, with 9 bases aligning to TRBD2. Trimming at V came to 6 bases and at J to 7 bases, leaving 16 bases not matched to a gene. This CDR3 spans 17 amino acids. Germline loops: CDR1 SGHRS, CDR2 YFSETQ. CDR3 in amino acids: CASNPSGRPRLNGELFF. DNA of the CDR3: TGCGCCAGCAACCCCAGCGGGAGGCCGCGTCTTAACGGGGAGCTGTTTTTT.

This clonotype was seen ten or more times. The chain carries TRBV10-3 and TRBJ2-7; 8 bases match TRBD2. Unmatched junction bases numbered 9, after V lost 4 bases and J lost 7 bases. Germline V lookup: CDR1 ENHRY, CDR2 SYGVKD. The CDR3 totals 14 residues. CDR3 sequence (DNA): TGTGCCATCAGTGCCTCCGGGGGGGGGAATGAGCAGTACTTC. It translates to CAISASGGGNEQYF.

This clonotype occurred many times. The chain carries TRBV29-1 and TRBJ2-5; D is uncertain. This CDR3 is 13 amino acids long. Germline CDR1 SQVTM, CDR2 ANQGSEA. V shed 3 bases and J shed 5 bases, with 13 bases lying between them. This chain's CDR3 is CSVEVEGRETQYF. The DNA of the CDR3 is TGCAGCGTTGAGGTTGAAGGTCGGGAGACCCAGTACTTC.

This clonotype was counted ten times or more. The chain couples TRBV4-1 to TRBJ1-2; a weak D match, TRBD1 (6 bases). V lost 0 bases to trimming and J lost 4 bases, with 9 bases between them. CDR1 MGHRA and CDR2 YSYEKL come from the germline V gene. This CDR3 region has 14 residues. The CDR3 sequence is CASSQDTTGYGYTF. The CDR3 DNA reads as TGCGCCAGCAGCCAAGATACGACAGGCTATGGCTACACCTTC.

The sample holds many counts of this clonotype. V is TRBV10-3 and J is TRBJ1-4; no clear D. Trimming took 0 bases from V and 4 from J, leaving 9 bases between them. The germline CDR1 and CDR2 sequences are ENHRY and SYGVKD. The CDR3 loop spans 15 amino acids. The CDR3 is CAISESPTYNEKLFF. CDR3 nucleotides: TGTGCCATCAGTGAGTCTCCGACTTATAATGAAAAACTGTTTTTT.

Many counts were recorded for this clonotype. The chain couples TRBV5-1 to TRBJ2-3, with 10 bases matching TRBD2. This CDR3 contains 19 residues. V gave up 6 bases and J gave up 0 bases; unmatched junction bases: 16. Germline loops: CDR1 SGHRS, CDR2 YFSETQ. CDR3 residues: CASTYGRPGLATSTDTQYF. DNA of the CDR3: TGCGCCAGCACCTACGGTCGACCGGGACTAGCGACTAGCACAGATACGCAGTATTTT.

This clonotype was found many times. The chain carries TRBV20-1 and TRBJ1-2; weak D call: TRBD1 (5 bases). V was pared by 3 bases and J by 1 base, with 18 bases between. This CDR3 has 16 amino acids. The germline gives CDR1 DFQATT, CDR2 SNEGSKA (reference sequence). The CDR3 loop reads CSARFTGPGVNYGYTF. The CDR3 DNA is TGCAGTGCTAGGTTCACGGGACCGGGAGTTAACTATGGCTACACCTTC.